A selection of T cell receptor beta chains follows, all from one sample in a study of PD-1 blockade in classical Hodgkin lymphoma. Sequencing used immunoSEQ multiplex PCR; TCRdb keeps in-frame clones, though not all of them. Among about 41,000 clones, roughly 70% were seen once, and the ten largest hold under 25%. The sequencing used peripheral blood mononuclear cells (PBMCs), collected at baseline. Receptors originate from a human donor with classical Hodgkin lymphoma. Each CDR3 is given with its conserved first and last residue. A D gene is named only where the DNA matches it firmly. For some rows the clone size is stated as once, few or many, or as a class when expanded; others skip it.

d_call j_call v_call clone_size cdr3_aa cdr3_nt
NA TRBJ1-1 TRBV19 NA CASSIRHNTEAFF TGTGCCAGTAGTATACGACATAACACTGAAGCTTTCTTT
TRBD1 TRBJ2-3 TRBV7-2 few CASSLRTGATDTQYF TGTGCCAGCAGCTTACGGACAGGGGCCACAGATACGCAGTATTTT
NA TRBJ2-5 TRBV10-1 NA CASSEAVWETQYF TGCGCCAGCAGTGAGGCAGTGTGGGAGACCCAGTACTTC
TRBD1 TRBJ2-7 TRBV7-2 NA CASSLRDGDRAYEQYF TGTGCCAGCAGCCTACGAGACGGGGACAGGGCCTACGAGCAGTACTTC
TRBD2 TRBJ2-7 TRBV7-2 once CASGTASGTVYEQYF TGTGCCAGCGGGACGGCTAGCGGGACGGTGTACGAGCAGTACTTC
TRBD2 TRBJ2-1 TRBV6-1 NA CASSWGTKQFF TGTGCCAGCAGTTGGGGGACTAAGCAGTTCTTC
TRBD1 TRBJ2-4 TRBV14 NA CASSQEDPRQGVQYF TGTGCCAGCAGCCAAGAGGACCCAAGACAGGGCGTTCAGTACTTC
NA TRBJ2-1 TRBV19 NA CASSISGFEQFF TGTGCCAGTAGTATCAGCGGCTTTGAGCAGTTCTTC
TRBD2 TRBJ2-3 TRBV27 NA CASSFGYRRTSGYTDTQYF TGTGCCAGCAGTTTTGGGTACCGTAGGACTAGCGGGTACACAGATACGCAGTATTTT
NA TRBJ1-4 TRBV6-1 NA CASSTTPTNEKLFF TGTGCCAGCTCCACCACTCCAACTAATGAAAAACTGTTTTTT
NA TRBJ1-4 TRBV6-1 few CASRIMGANEKLFF TGTGCCAGCAGGATCATGGGGGCTAATGAAAAACTGTTTTTT
NA TRBJ1-2 TRBV6-5 NA CASSSREDWDYTF TGTGCCAGCAGTTCCAGGGAGGATTGGGACTACACCTTC
NA TRBJ2-7 TRBV14 NA CASSQAGRLHEQYF TGTGCCAGCAGCCAAGCCGGGCGGTTGCACGAGCAGTACTTC
TRBD1 TRBJ1-5 TRBV27 few CASTRTGGNQPQHF TGTGCCAGCACCCGGACAGGTGGCAATCAGCCCCAGCATTTT
TRBD1 TRBJ2-6 TRBV7-2 NA CASSLVGTGLAGANVLTF TGTGCCAGCAGCTTAGTGGGGACAGGGTTAGCTGGGGCCAACGTCCTGACTTTC
TRBD2 TRBJ2-7 TRBV29-1 NA CSVETSGRRDEQYF TGCAGCGTTGAGACTAGCGGGAGACGCGACGAGCAGTACTTC
TRBD1 TRBJ1-2 TRBV29-1 NA CSAMDRGVNYGYTF TGCAGCGCCATGGACAGGGGAGTTAACTATGGCTACACCTTC
NA TRBJ2-3 TRBV9 NA CASSPRPLSTDTQYF TGTGCCAGCAGCCCCCGACCGCTGAGCACAGATACGCAGTATTTT
TRBD2 TRBJ2-3 TRBV7-9 NA CASSPALAGGWTDTQYF TGTGCCAGCAGCCCCGCACTAGCGGGAGGCTGGACAGATACGCAGTATTTT
NA TRBJ2-5 TRBV28 NA CASSPSGGPQETQYF TGTGCCAGCAGTCCCTCGGGGGGCCCCCAAGAGACCCAGTACTTC
NA TRBJ1-1 TRBV10-2 NA CASSEWGNTEAFF TGCGCCAGCAGTGAATGGGGGAACACTGAAGCTTTCTTT
NA TRBJ2-7 TRBV7-9 NA CASSLRGPFYEQYF TGTGCCAGCAGCTTAAGAGGGCCTTTCTACGAGCAGTACTTC
NA TRBJ1-1 TRBV28 NA CASSLFWQGSSTEAFF TGTGCCAGCAGTTTATTCTGGCAGGGGTCGAGCACTGAAGCTTTCTTT
NA TRBJ2-7 TRBV19 NA CASSMVGQNSYEQYF TGTGCCAGTAGTATGGTCGGACAGAACTCCTACGAGCAGTACTTC
NA TRBJ1-1 TRBV29-1 NA CSVVTQGRNTEAFF TGCAGCGTTGTAACCCAGGGTAGGAACACTGAAGCTTTCTTT
TRBD1 TRBJ1-2 TRBV7-9 NA CASSLSTGTGEYGYTF TGTGCCAGCAGCTTAAGTACCGGGACAGGAGAATATGGCTACACCTTC
TRBD2 TRBJ2-7 TRBV4-2 NA CASSSDLAGGPEQYF TGTGCCAGCAGCTCGGATCTAGCGGGAGGGCCCGAGCAGTACTTC
NA TRBJ1-1 TRBV30 NA CAWGHSSTEAFF TGTGCCTGGGGTCATTCTAGCACTGAAGCTTTCTTT
NA TRBJ2-3 TRBV7-9 NA CASSLVGDPRDTQYF TGTGCCAGCAGCTTAGTGGGGGACCCGCGGGATACGCAGTATTTT
NA TRBJ2-7 TRBV7-9 NA CASSFSYEQYF TGTGCCAGCAGTTTCTCCTACGAGCAGTACTTC
TRBD1 TRBJ2-1 TRBV7-3 medium-sized CASSNGQGSEQFF TGTGCCAGCAGCAACGGACAGGGAAGCGAGCAGTTCTTC
TRBD1 TRBJ2-7 TRBV7-9 once CASSPYRTGDAYEQYF TGTGCCAGCAGCCCTTACCGGACAGGGGACGCCTACGAGCAGTACTTC
NA TRBJ2-5 TRBV7-9 NA CASSFSGQLLEGETQYF TGTGCCAGCAGCTTTTCCGGACAACTCCTAGAAGGGGAGACCCAGTACTTC
NA TRBJ2-7 TRBV7-2 NA CASSLGPPPSSYEQYF TGTGCCAGCAGCTTAGGGCCGCCTCCCAGCTCCTACGAGCAGTACTTC
NA TRBJ2-7 TRBV19 NA CASSIRISGAGSYEQYF TGTGCCAGTAGTATTCGAATCAGTGGTGCTGGCTCCTACGAGCAGTACTTC
TRBD1 TRBJ2-1 TRBV6-1 NA CASIPAGGSYNEQFF TGTGCCAGCATTCCGGCAGGGGGCAGCTACAATGAGCAGTTCTTC
NA TRBJ1-2 TRBV7-2 NA CASSLGPDYGYTF TGTGCCAGCAGCTTAGGGCCAGATTATGGCTACACCTTC
NA TRBJ1-2 TRBV6-5 NA CASSYGADGYTF TGTGCCAGCAGTTACGGTGCGGATGGCTACACCTTC
NA TRBJ1-4 TRBV6-5 NA CASRMTLLEKLFF TGTGCCAGCAGGATGACTTTGTTAGAAAAACTGTTTTTT
NA TRBJ2-7 TRBV7-3 NA CASSPQRGWVSYEQYF TGTGCCAGCAGCCCACAGAGGGGATGGGTCTCCTACGAGCAGTACTTC
TRBD1 TRBJ2-1 TRBV6-1 NA CASSPDRGQHNEQFF TGTGCCAGCAGTCCAGACAGGGGGCAGCACAATGAGCAGTTCTTC